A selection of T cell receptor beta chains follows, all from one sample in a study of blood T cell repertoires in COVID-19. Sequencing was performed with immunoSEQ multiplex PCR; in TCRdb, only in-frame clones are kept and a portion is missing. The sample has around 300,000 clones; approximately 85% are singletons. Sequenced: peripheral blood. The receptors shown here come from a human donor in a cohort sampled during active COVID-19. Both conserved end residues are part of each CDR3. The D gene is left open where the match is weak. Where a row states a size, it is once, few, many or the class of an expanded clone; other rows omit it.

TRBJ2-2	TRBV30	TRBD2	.	TGTGCCTGGAGTGCGGGCGGGGGGTTTAACACCGGGGAGCTGTTTTTT	CAWSAGGGFNTGELFF
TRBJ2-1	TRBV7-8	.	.	TGTGCTACCCAATGGGGCAGCTCCTACAATGAGCAGTTCTTC	CATQWGSSYNEQFF
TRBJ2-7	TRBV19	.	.	TGTGCCAGTAGTATCGGACGCGGGGAGCAGTACTTC	CASSIGRGEQYF
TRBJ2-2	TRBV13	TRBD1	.	TGTGCCAGCAGGGCCGGACAGGGGCGCAACACCGGGGAGCTGTTTTTT	CASRAGQGRNTGELFF
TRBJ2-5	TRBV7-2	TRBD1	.	TGTGCCAGCAGCTTAGGGGACAGGGACTGGGAGACCCAGTACTTC	CASSLGDRDWETQYF
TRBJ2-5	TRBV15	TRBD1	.	TGTGCCACCAGCAGCCCAAGACAGGGGGCGCGGGAGACCCAGTACTTC	CATSSPRQGARETQYF
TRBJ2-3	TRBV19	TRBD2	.	TGTGCCAGTAGTGACTTGGCAAGCGGGGCCCTAGATACGCAGTATTTT	CASSDLASGALDTQYF
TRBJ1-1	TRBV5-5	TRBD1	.	TGTGCCAGCAGCTTAATTCCGGGACAGGGGACTAACACTGAAGCTTTCTTT	CASSLIPGQGTNTEAFF
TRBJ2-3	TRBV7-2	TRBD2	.	TGTGCCAGCAGCTTTCTAGCGGGGGGGCGGGGAGATACGCAGTATTTT	CASSFLAGGRGDTQYF
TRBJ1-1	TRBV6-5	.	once	TGTGCCAGCAGTTACTCCCGGGACACTGAAGCTTTCTTT	CASSYSRDTEAFF
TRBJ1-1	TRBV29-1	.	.	TGCAGCGTCGCTACAGGGAGGGCCACTGAAGCTTTCTTT	CSVATGRATEAFF
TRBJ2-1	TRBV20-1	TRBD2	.	TGCAGTGCTCGTGGACTAGCGGAATGGGCCTACAATGAGCAGTTCTTC	CSARGLAEWAYNEQFF
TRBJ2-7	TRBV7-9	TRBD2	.	TGTGCCAGCAGCTTGGGGACTAGCGGGGACTACGAGCAGTACTTC	CASSLGTSGDYEQYF
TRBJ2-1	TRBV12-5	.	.	TGTGCTAGTGGTTTGGTCAGGTGGGGGCACAATGAGCAGTTCTTC	CASGLVRWGHNEQFF
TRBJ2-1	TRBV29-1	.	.	TGCAGCGTTGAAGATGGTGGAGGTAAAGGGAATGAGCAGTTCTTC	CSVEDGGGKGNEQFF
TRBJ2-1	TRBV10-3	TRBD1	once	TGTGCCATCAGTGAATGGGGGACAGGGTACAATGAGCAGTTCTTC	CAISEWGTGYNEQFF
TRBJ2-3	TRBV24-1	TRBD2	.	TGTGCCACCAGTGACAGAGGGCTAGCGGGGGGGTTGAAAACAGATACGCAGTATTTT	CATSDRGLAGGLKTDTQYF
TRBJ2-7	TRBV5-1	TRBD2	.	TGCGCCAGCCGGGGTTCAGGGCTAGCGGGGGAAAGCTCCTACGAGCAGTACTTC	CASRGSGLAGESSYEQYF
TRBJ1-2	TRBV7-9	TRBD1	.	TGTGCCAGCAGCCTCGGACAGGGATCGGGTGGCTACACCTTC	CASSLGQGSGGYTF
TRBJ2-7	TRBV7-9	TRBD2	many	TGTGCCAGCAGCCCACCGCCGGGACTAGCGGGGTACGAGCAGTACTTC	CASSPPPGLAGYEQYF
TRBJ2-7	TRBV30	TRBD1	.	TGTGCCTGGAGTAACACAGGGGACTCCTACGAGCAGTACTTC	CAWSNTGDSYEQYF
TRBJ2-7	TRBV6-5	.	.	TGTGCCAGCAGAACTACAAAGGTAGACGAGCAGTACTTC	CASRTTKVDEQYF
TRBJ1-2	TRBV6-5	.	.	TGTGCCAGCAGTCTAAATGACAGAAACTATGGCTACACCTTC	CASSLNDRNYGYTF